The source of this TCR beta chain is a study of blood T cell repertoires in COVID-19. Seattle cases were enrolled at active infection and followed longitudinally. This clone was seen a few times. The table came from immunoSEQ multiplex PCR; TCRdb's copy has only in-frame clones and leaves some out. The table records 200,000 to 300,000 clones, about nine tenths of them present only once. Material for sequencing was peripheral blood. This receptor was obtained from a man aged 30-40 years with COVID-19, enrolled during active disease.

The chain's CDR3 is CASSNRDRGDEQYF. The CDR3 nucleotides are TGTGCCAGCAGCAACCGGGACAGGGGAGACGAGCAGTACTTC. The chain employs TRBV11-2 and TRBJ2-7; 10 nucleotides align to TRBD1. Germline V gene data show CDR1 as SGHAT and CDR2 as FQNNGV. V shed 5 bases and J 5 bases; nucleotides not matched to a gene: 6. The CDR3 runs to 14 residues.